This T cell receptor (beta chain) was documented in a study of Ad26.COV2.S vaccination and SARS-CoV-2 variants. Study as a whole: Into the muscle, Ad26.COV2.S was dosed once or twice, 56 days apart. Study-level points and caveats: Placebo and vaccine recipients had non-spike TCR breadth that was similar. Researchers cautioned that TCR breadth and depth analyses may have underestimated total T cell responses.

Profiled with immunoSEQ multiplex PCR; TCRdb holds only in-frame clones, not every one. Seen here are about 440,000 clones, 80% to 95% observed once, and the top ten hold about 4.4%. Treatment here: 15 to 20 received Ad26.COV2.S at low or high dose, single or two shots; five or six received placebo; per-sample allocation not given. Day 63 after the first vaccine or placebo injection was the time point for sampling. As to this clone: The antigen is not known.

This clonotype was sampled from a person aged 18 to 65 who received the Ad26.COV2.S COVID-19 vaccine or a placebo. The input for sequencing was peripheral blood, taken in a trial of Ad26.COV2.S vaccine versus placebo.

CDR3 DNA: TGTGCCAGTAGTATAGGACACCCGAGCTCCTATAATTCACCCCTCCACTTT. Its translation: CASSIGHPSSYNSPLHF. This rearrangement joins TRBV19 to TRBJ1-6, with D uncertain. The germline CDR1 and CDR2 sequences are LNHDA and SQIVND (reference sequence). V was clipped by 1 base and J by 0 bases, with 10 bases between them. The CDR3 covers 17 residues. Looking up the rest from reference TRBV19 and TRBJ1-6 gives the full variable domain: DGGITQSPKYLFRKEGQNVTLSCEQNLNHDAMYWYRQDPGQGLRLIYYSQIVNDFQKGDIAEGYSVSREKKESFPLTVTSAQKNPTAFYLCASSIGHPSSYNSPLHFGNGTRLTVT.